These T cell receptor beta chains were read from a single sample in a study of blood T cell repertoires in COVID-19. The protocol was immunoSEQ multiplex PCR, while the TCRdb copy is restricted to in-frame clones and leaves out a portion. The repertoire holds 250,000 to 300,000 clones, with 88% as singletons. The sample was peripheral blood. The receptors come from a woman between 65 and 79 years old with COVID-19, enrolled during active disease. The CDR3 runs from the conserved cysteine through the conserved F or W. D genes are given only for firm matches. Not every row has a clone size; where given, it reads once, few, many or a size class.

v_gene	j_gene	d_gene	abundance	len	CDR3nt	CDR3aa
TRBV19	TRBJ1-5	NA	NA	17	TGTGCCAGTACCAAACTTCCCGGCGGGACGTCCAATCAGCCCCAGCATTTT	CASTKLPGGTSNQPQHF
TRBV3-1/TRBV3-2	TRBJ2-3	TRBD2	NA	15	TGTGCCAGCAGCAGAGAACTAGCGGTTGCTAATACGCAGTATTTT	CASSRELAVANTQYF
TRBV14	TRBJ2-4	TRBD2	few	16	TGTGCCAGCAGCCAAGATAAGCGGGATGACAAAAACATTCAGTACTTC	CASSQDKRDDKNIQYF
TRBV10-3	TRBJ1-1	TRBD1	few	12	TGTGCCATTGGACAGGGACAAGTCGAAGCTTTCTTT	CAIGQGQVEAFF
TRBV7-9	TRBJ1-3	NA	NA	16	TGTGCCAGCAGCTTAGCCGTCCTAAGCTCTGGAAACACCATATATTTT	CASSLAVLSSGNTIYF
TRBV14	TRBJ1-3	NA	NA	18	TGTGCCAGCAGCCAACAAACCCCCGACCGACTCTCTGGAAACACCATATATTTT	CASSQQTPDRLSGNTIYF
TRBV27	TRBJ2-7	TRBD1	once	15	TGTGCCAGCAGGACAGGGGGCGCGGTAATTTACGAGCAGTACTTC	CASRTGGAVIYEQYF
TRBV27	TRBJ2-5	NA	NA	18	TGTGCCAGCAGCCCTTACCCCCAAATGACAGTCCTCCAAGAGACCCAGTACTTC	CASSPYPQMTVLQETQYF
TRBV7-9	TRBJ1-2	TRBD1	few	14	TGTGCCAGCAGCTACCCTGGACAGGGGGATGGCTACACCTTC	CASSYPGQGDGYTF
TRBV28	TRBJ2-7	NA	NA	12	TGTGCCAGCACCCCCCATGGGGCTAAGCAGTACTTC	CASTPHGAKQYF
TRBV7-3	TRBJ2-7	NA	NA	15	TGTGCCAGCAGCTTAAGCCCGGGATCAGCCTACGAGCAGTACTTC	CASSLSPGSAYEQYF
TRBV11-2	TRBJ1-1	TRBD1	NA	13	TGTGCCAGCAGCTTCAGGACAGGGGCTGAAGCTTTCTTT	CASSFRTGAEAFF
TRBV15	TRBJ2-3	NA	NA	14	TGTGCCACCAGCCGACACGGTAGCACAGATACGCAGTATTTT	CATSRHGSTDTQYF
TRBV10-3	TRBJ1-3	NA	NA	15	TGTGCCACAGGTGGGCCCGCTCGGGGAGGAAACACCATATATTTT	CATGGPARGGNTIYF
TRBV20-1	TRBJ2-3	NA	NA	11	TGCAGTGAGCTGGTTGTAGATACGCAGTATTTT	CSELVVDTQYF
TRBV10-3	TRBJ1-2	NA	NA	14	TGTGCCATCAGTCGAGAACAGGGAATCTATGGCTACACCTTC	CAISREQGIYGYTF
TRBV9	TRBJ2-2	TRBD1	few	16	TGTGCCAGCAGCCCCAGACAGGGTGAGGGCACCGGGGAGCTGTTTTTT	CASSPRQGEGTGELFF
TRBV29-1	TRBJ2-1	NA	NA	13	TGCAGCGTTGTATCCGGGGTTGAGAATGAGCAGTTCTTC	CSVVSGVENEQFF
TRBV27	TRBJ1-2	TRBD1	NA	13	TGTGCCAGCAGCTTGGACAGGGGGCATGGCTACACCTTC	CASSLDRGHGYTF
TRBV28	TRBJ2-5	NA	NA	14	TGTGCCAGCAGCCCTCCTCAGGGGCAAGAGACCCAGTACTTC	CASSPPQGQETQYF
TRBV7-3	TRBJ2-3	NA	NA	14	TGTGCCAGCAGCTTAACGACTAGTTCAGATACGCAGTATTTT	CASSLTTSSDTQYF
TRBV28	TRBJ1-1	NA	NA	14	TGTGCCAGCAGTTTATTCGGTTATGACACTGAAGCTTTCTTT	CASSLFGYDTEAFF
TRBV9	TRBJ2-1	NA	NA	16	TGTGCCAGCAGCGGAAGCGTCCAGCAGACCTACAATGAGCAGTTCTTC	CASSGSVQQTYNEQFF
TRBV4-1	TRBJ2-3	TRBD2	NA	17	TGCGCCAGCAGCCAAGAGGGCCTAGCGGGAGGGCCAGATACGCAGTATTTT	CASSQEGLAGGPDTQYF
TRBV5-1	TRBJ1-1	NA	once	15	TGCGCCAGCAGCTTACAGTCGGGGTTGAACACTGAAGCTTTCTTT	CASSLQSGLNTEAFF
TRBV3-1/TRBV3-2	TRBJ2-2	NA	NA	11	TGTGCCAGCCACTCTGCTGGGGAGCTGTTTTTT	CASHSAGELFF
TRBV2	TRBJ2-1	TRBD2	NA	16	TGTGCCAGCATATGGACTAGCGCCCCCTCCTACAATGAGCAGTTCTTC	CASIWTSAPSYNEQFF
TRBV6-2/TRBV6-3	TRBJ2-1	TRBD2	NA	18	TGTGCCAGCAGTTACTCGAGCCCTAGCGGGGTCTCCTACAATGAGCAGTTCTTC	CASSYSSPSGVSYNEQFF
TRBV5-1	TRBJ2-1	TRBD2	NA	18	TGCGCCAGCAGCACCGGAGCTAGCGGGAGGGGCGTGGTTAATGAGCAGTTCTTC	CASSTGASGRGVVNEQFF
TRBV21-1	TRBJ2-3	NA	NA	15	TGTGCCAGCAGCCTCGGGACAGGGGGCACAGATACGCAGTATTTT	CASSLGTGGTDTQYF
TRBV19	TRBJ2-1	TRBD1	NA	16	TGTGCCAGTAGATCCGGGACAGGGGGCTCCTACAATGAGCAGTTCTTC	CASRSGTGGSYNEQFF
TRBV6-5	TRBJ2-2	NA	once	11	TGTGCCAGCAGTCTGACAGGGGAGCTGTTTTTT	CASSLTGELFF
TRBV28	TRBJ1-2	TRBD1	NA	15	TGTGCCAGCAGTAGCTCCGGGACAGGGGGCTATGGCTACACCTTC	CASSSSGTGGYGYTF
TRBV30	TRBJ1-5	NA	NA	14	TGTGCCTGGAGTGCCGGACAGCGCAATCAGCCCCAGCATTTT	CAWSAGQRNQPQHF
TRBV6-5	TRBJ1-1	NA	once	14	TGTGCCAGCAGTGACTCACAGCGGTGGGCTGAAGCTTTCTTT	CASSDSQRWAEAFF
TRBV11-2	TRBJ2-2	NA	NA	13	TGTGCCAGCAGCTTAGGGAGCACCGGGGAGCTGTTTTTT	CASSLGSTGELFF
TRBV18	TRBJ2-5	NA	NA	13	TGTGCCAGCTCCCGAGGAGTGAGGGAGGCCCAGTACTTC	CASSRGVREAQYF
TRBV6-2/TRBV6-3	TRBJ1-4	NA	NA	15	TGTGCCAGCAGTTACTCCCAGGGCCTGGGGGAAAAACTGTTTTTT	CASSYSQGLGEKLFF
TRBV21-1	TRBJ2-3	NA	NA	17	TGTGCCAGCAGTAAAAGGAGCGCGGGACCTGGCACAGATACGCAGTATTTT	CASSKRSAGPGTDTQYF
TRBV4-1	TRBJ1-4	NA	NA	15	TGCGCCAGCAGCCAAGTAACTGGGGCGGGGGAAAAACTGTTTTTT	CASSQVTGAGEKLFF
TRBV6-5	TRBJ1-5	TRBD1	NA	15	TGTGCCAGCAGTCGACAGGGGAGGATCGATCAGCCCCAGCATTTT	CASSRQGRIDQPQHF
TRBV5-1	TRBJ1-2	NA	once	13	TGCGCCAGCAGCTTGGGGGCGTGGGATGGCTACACCTTC	CASSLGAWDGYTF
TRBV6-5	TRBJ1-1	NA	NA	13	TGTGCCAGCAGTAGGCGGAGTGCCCTTGAAGCTTTCTTT	CASSRRSALEAFF
TRBV18	TRBJ1-1	NA	once	13	TGTGCCAGCTCACGACTAGGGGCGACTGAAGCTTTCTTT	CASSRLGATEAFF
TRBV29-1	TRBJ1-5	NA	NA	13	TGCAGCGTTGGTCACAGGGCGAATCAGCCCCAGCATTTT	CSVGHRANQPQHF
TRBV19	TRBJ2-2	TRBD1	NA	14	TGTGCCAGTATACGGACAGGGGTAACCGGGGAGCTGTTTTTT	CASIRTGVTGELFF
TRBV7-7	TRBJ2-5	NA	once	15	TGTGCTAGCAGCTTAAAACCGGGAACCCAAGAGACCCAGTACTTC	CASSLKPGTQETQYF
TRBV28	TRBJ1-2	TRBD1	NA	15	TGTGCCAGCAGTTTATCTGGGACAGGGGGCCTTGGCTACACCTTC	CASSLSGTGGLGYTF
TRBV6-5	TRBJ2-2	TRBD1	NA	15	TGTGCCAGCAGTTCGTCCGGGACAGGGGCCGGGGAGCTGTTTTTT	CASSSSGTGAGELFF
TRBV2	TRBJ1-2	NA	NA	12	TGTGCCAGCAGTGAAACCCCACTCGGCTACACCTTC	CASSETPLGYTF
TRBV21-1	TRBJ2-7	NA	NA	17	TGTGCCAGCAGCAAAAAAGGGAGGAGTCAACTAACCTACGAGCAGTACTTC	CASSKKGRSQLTYEQYF
TRBV11-2	TRBJ1-2	TRBD1	NA	15	TGTGCCAGCAGCTCCCCCCGGGACAGGGGATATGGCTACACCTTC	CASSSPRDRGYGYTF
TRBV30	TRBJ2-7	TRBD2	NA	13	TGTGCCTGGAGTGGGACTAGTGGGGGCGAGCAGTACTTC	CAWSGTSGGEQYF